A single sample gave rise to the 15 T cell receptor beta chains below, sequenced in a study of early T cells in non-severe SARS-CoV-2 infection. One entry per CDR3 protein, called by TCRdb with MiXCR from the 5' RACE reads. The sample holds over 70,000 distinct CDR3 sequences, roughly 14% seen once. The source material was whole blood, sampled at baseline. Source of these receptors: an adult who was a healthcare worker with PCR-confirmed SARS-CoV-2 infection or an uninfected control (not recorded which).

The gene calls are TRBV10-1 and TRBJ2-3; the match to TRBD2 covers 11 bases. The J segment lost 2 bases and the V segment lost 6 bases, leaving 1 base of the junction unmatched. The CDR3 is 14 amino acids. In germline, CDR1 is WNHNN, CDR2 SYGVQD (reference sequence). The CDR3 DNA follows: TGCGCCAGCAGGGGACTAGCGGACACAGATACGCAGTATTTT. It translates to CASRGLADTDTQYF.

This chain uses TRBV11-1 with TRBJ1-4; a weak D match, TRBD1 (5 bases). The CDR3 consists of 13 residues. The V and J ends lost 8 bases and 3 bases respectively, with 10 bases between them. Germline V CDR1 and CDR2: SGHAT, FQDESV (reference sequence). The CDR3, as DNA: TGTGCCAGCGGATCGGGACCTAATGAAAAACTGTTTTTT. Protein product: CASGSGPNEKLFF.

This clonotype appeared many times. Here the CDR3 reads CASSEYGTSGRVNNEQFF. DNA of the CDR3: TGTGCCAGCAGTGAATACGGGACTAGCGGGAGGGTGAACAATGAGCAGTTCTTC. V gene TRBV25-1 combines with J gene TRBJ2-1; 16 bases match TRBD2. With 0 bases clipped from V and 5 bases from J, the junction kept 4 bases outside the gene matches. In germline, CDR1 is MGHDK, CDR2 SYGVNS. The CDR3 has 18 amino acids. The full variable domain, in which reference TRBV25-1 and TRBJ2-1 provide the parts outside the CDR3, is EADIYQTPRYLVIGTGKKITLECSQTMGHDKMYWYQQDPGMELHLIHYSYGVNSTEKGDLSSESTVSRIRTEHFPLTLESARPSHTSQYLCASSEYGTSGRVNNEQFFGPGTRLTVL.

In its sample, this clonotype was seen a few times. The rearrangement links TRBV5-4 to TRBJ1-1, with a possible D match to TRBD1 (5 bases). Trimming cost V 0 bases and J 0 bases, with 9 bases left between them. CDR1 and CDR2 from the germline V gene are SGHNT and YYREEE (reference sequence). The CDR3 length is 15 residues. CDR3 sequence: CASSLGGPMNTEAFF. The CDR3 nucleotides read TGTGCCAGCAGCTTGGGGGGACCGATGAACACTGAAGCTTTCTTT.

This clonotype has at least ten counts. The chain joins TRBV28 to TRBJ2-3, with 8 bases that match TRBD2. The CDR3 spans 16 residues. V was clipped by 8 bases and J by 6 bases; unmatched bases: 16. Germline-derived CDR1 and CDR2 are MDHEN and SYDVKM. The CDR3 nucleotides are TGTGCCAGCTCACCCGGGGGGGCGGCGAGGGCCGATACGCAGTATTTT. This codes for CASSPGGAARADTQYF.

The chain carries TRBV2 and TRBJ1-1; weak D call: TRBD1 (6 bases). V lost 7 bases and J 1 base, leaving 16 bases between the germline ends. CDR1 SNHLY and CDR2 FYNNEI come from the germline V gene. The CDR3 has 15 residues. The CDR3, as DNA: TGTGCCAGCAATCTCTTAGGGGGGCCGAACACTGAAGCTTTCTTT. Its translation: CASNLLGGPNTEAFF. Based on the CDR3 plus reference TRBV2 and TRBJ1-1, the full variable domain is EPEVTQTPSHQVTQMGQEVILRCVPISNHLYFYWYRQILGQKVEFLVSFYNNEISEKSEIFDDQFSVERPDGSNFTLKIRSTKLEDSAMYFCASNLLGGPNTEAFFGQGTRLTVV.

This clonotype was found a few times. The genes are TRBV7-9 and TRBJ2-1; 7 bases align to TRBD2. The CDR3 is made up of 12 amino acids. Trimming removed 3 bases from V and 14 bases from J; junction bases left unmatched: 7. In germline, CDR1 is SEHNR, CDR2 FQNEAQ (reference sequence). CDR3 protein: CASSFPAGDKFF. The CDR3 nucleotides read TGTGCCAGCAGCTTTCCCGCGGGAGACAAGTTCTTC.

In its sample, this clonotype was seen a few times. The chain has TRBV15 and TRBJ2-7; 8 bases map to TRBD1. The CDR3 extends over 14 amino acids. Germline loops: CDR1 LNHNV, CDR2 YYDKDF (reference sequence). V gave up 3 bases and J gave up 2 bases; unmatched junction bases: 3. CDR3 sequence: CATSRNRGAYEQYF. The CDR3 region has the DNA TGTGCCACCAGCAGGAACAGGGGGGCCTACGAGCAGTACTTC.

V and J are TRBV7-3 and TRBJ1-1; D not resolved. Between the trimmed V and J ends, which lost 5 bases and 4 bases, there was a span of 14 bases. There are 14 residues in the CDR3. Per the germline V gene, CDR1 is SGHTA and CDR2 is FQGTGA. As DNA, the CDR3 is TGTGCCAGCAGCATGACCCCCTCCAGCACTGAAGCTTTCTTT. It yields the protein CASSMTPSSTEAFF.

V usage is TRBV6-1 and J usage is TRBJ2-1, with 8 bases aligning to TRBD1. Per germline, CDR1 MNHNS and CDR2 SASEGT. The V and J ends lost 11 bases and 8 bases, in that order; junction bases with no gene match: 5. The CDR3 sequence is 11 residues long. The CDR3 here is CAADRVDEQFF. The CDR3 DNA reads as TGTGCCGCGGACAGGGTCGATGAGCAGTTCTTC.

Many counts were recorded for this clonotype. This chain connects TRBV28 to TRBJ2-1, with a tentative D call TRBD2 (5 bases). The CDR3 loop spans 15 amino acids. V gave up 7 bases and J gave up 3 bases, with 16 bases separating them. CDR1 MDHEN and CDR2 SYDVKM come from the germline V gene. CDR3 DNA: TGTGCCAGCACCTCCCTGGGCGCGGGCTACAATGAGCAGTTCTTC. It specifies CASTSLGAGYNEQFF.

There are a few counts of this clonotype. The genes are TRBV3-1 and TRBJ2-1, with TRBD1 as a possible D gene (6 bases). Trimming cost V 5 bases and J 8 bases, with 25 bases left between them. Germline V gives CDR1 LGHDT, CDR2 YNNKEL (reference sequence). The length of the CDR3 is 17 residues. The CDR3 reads CASSTGSTGTLGDEQFF. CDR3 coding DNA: TGTGCCAGCAGCACAGGATCAACAGGGACCCTTGGGGATGAGCAGTTCTTC.

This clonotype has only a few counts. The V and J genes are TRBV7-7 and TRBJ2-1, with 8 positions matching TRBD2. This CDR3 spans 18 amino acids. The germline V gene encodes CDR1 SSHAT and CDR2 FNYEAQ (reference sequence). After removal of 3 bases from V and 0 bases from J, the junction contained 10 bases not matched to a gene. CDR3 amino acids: CASSLSVGSGASYNEQFF. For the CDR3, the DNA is TGTGCCAGCAGCTTGAGTGTAGGTAGCGGGGCCTCCTACAATGAGCAGTTCTTC.

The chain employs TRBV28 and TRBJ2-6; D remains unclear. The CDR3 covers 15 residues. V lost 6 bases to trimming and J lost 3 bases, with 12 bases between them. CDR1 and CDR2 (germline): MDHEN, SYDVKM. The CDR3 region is CASRFGWGGANVLTF. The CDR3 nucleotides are TGTGCCAGCAGGTTCGGTTGGGGTGGGGCCAACGTCCTGACTTTC. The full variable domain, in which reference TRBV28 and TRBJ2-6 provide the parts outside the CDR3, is DVKVTQSSRYLVKRTGEKVFLECVQDMDHENMFWYRQDPGLGLRLIYFSYDVKMKEKGDIPEGYSVSREKKERFSLILESASTNQTSMYLCASRFGWGGANVLTFGAGSRLTVL.

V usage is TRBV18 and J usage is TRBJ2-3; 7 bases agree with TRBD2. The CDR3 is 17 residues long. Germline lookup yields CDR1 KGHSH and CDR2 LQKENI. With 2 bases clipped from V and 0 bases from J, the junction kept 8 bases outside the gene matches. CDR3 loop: CASSPSSGRTSTDTQYF. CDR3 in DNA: TGTGCCAGCTCACCAAGTAGCGGGCGAACTAGCACAGATACGCAGTATTTT.